This TCR beta chain originates from a study of blood T cells in healthy people across ages (dated by TCRdb to about 2015). Background for the entire study: In model experiments, template switching captured roughly one uniquely barcoded TCR beta cDNA molecule for every two T cells. Age-related changes in TCR beta repertoire diversity were measured in the study by deep sequencing normalized with unique cDNA molecular identifiers. Four age groups were formed from the donors: young (average about 17 years), middle-aged (approximately 40), aged (roughly 58) and long-lived (about 80). To avoid experimental bias, donors of different ages were spread randomly across the sequencing lanes. For two donors (one aged 18 to 30 and one aged 80 or older), the study analyzed two additional independent replicas of 1 million unique cDNA reads from the same blood draw. Study-wide conclusions, independent of this receptor: Compared with the aged group, the long-lived group had more naive CD4+ T cells, fewer expanded clones and increased TCR diversity, a pattern suggesting age selection. Observed TCR beta diversity correlated strongly with the percentage of naive T cells measured by flow cytometry. Because profiling used bulk unsorted PBMCs, naive and antigen-experienced compartments could not be compared conclusively. Because donor CMV infection status was unknown, age-related changes in expanded clonotypes were potentially confounded. Estimates of total diversity from one million sequenced T cells were regarded as lower bounds and underestimates. As age increased, observed TCR beta diversity per million T cells dropped in a roughly linear way, and a significant reduction was already evident by age roughly 36.

The donors were roughly 39 Caucasian individuals from Russia, aged about 6 to 100 years, who were systemically healthy. Each donor gave about 10 milliliters of peripheral blood, drawn into EDTA-treated Vacutainer tubes. PBMCs were isolated by Ficoll-Paque density-gradient centrifugation, with at least 7 million obtained per sample. Total RNA was extracted from PBMCs with Trizol reagent, with at least 6 micrograms obtained per sample. For every donor, an aliquot of PBMCs went through flow cytometry to measure the percentages of naive CD45RAhigh/CD27high T cells. The CDR3 has 14 amino acids, counting the end cysteine and phenylalanine. Only the CDR3 region is kept as DNA, spanning 42 bases read in frame from base 1. CDR1 and CDR2 are drawn from the germline V gene: SGDLS, YYNGEE. Trimming at the junction amounts to 4 bases on V and 8 bases on J, and the germline ends lie 16 bases apart. Library prep was done by 5' RACE. The sequencing machine was an Illumina HiSeq 2500. A second PCR of about 6 to 11 cycles was performed with a sample-barcoded 5' primer and a J-beta primer mix. A unique molecular identifier was introduced onto each TCR beta cDNA molecule by a template-switch 5' adaptor carrying 12 random nucleotides. Each sample yielded at least 3 million CDR3-containing paired-end reads. First-strand cDNA synthesis was performed from all RNA using the Mint cDNA synthesis kit, with priming by a TRBC-specific oligonucleotide. Following uracil-DNA glycosylase treatment, all cDNA underwent a first 18-cycle PCR with the universal primers M1SS and BC2_uni_R. Under the source paper's analysis protocol: For normalization, 1 million high-quality reads were randomly selected from each sample, with every read carrying a distinct molecular identifier. Instead of being binned into consensus sequences, reads that shared molecular identifiers were thrown out. CDR3 identification, clonotype clustering and error correction used MiTCR with a Q25 quality threshold and the strictest error-elimination algorithm. A nonparametric unseen species model with Euler transformation was used to estimate a lower bound on total TCR beta diversity. TCRdb reran the public reads through fastp at Q25 and MiXCR, keeping productive beta chains. CDR3 protein duplicates are merged, each entry listing the most common genes and DNA. V and J calls and clone size were set by TCRdb, not the authors. This sample has roughly 830,000 distinct CDR3 sequences in its table, and around two thirds of those were observed once. The top ten constitute roughly a quarter of the sample.

Worth noting for this clonotype: Its antigen remains unidentified. The input lacks base qualities; no much larger clone sits a single base away.

Sequencing was performed on blood. The V gene is TRBV9 and the J gene is TRBJ2-1; TRBD1 might be the D gene, on 6 matching bases. The clonotype originates from a man aged 25 to 40 in good health. The DNA sequence is TGTGCCAGCAGCACGCGGACAGCAGGCGATGAGCAGTTCTTC. The encoded protein is CASSTRTAGDEQFF.